One sample yielded the 6 T cell receptor beta chains listed below, sequenced in a study of blood T cell repertoires in COVID-19. Repertoires were generated with immunoSEQ multiplex PCR, while TCRdb's copy carries only in-frame clones and drops some. The sample carries over 250,000 clones, 65% to 90% recorded once. Sample: peripheral blood. The receptors come from a man aged 50-60 years with active or convalescent COVID-19.

This rearrangement joins TRBV27 to TRBJ1-4; tentative D call: TRBD1 (6 bases). This CDR3 spans 15 amino acids. V lost 5 bases and J lost 8, with 18 bases in between. Germline V CDR1 and CDR2: MNHEY, SMNVEV (reference sequence). CDR3 sequence (DNA): TGTGCCAGCAGTGGCGGCAGGGGAAGTGGAGAAAAACTGTTTTTT. Its translation is CASSGGRGSGEKLFF. The variable domain in full, with the rest retrieved from reference TRBV27 and TRBJ1-4, is EAQVTQNPRYLITVTGKKLTVTCSQNMNHEYMSWYRQDPGLGLRQIYYSMNVEVTDKGDVPEGYKVSRKEKRNFPLILESPSPNQTSLYFCASSGGRGSGEKLFFGSGTQLSVL.

V is TRBV7-3 and J is TRBJ1-1, with unresolved D. Germline CDR1 reads SGHTA; CDR2 reads FQGTGA. The V and J ends lost 0 bases and 8 bases respectively, with 10 bases between them. The CDR3 extends over 13 amino acids. The CDR3 nucleotides are TGTGCCAGCAGCTTAACGTCGAGGCTGGAAGCTTTCTTT. It codes for CASSLTSRLEAFF.

The rearrangement joins TRBV7-9 to TRBJ1-1; D is unresolved. Trimming removed 5 bases at V and 6 bases at J, with 16 bases between. The germline CDR1 and CDR2 sequences are SEHNR and FQNEAQ (reference sequence). The CDR3 is 14 amino acids. This CDR3 reads CASSTIGSLAEAFF. The CDR3 region has the DNA TGTGCCAGCAGCACTATTGGGAGTTTGGCTGAAGCTTTCTTT.

The chain uses TRBV6-2 or TRBV6-3 and TRBJ2-3, with 7 bases fitting TRBD2. V shed 4 bases and J 2 bases; nucleotides not matched to a gene: 9. Germline-derived CDR1 and CDR2 are MNHEY and SVGEGT. This CDR3 is built from 16 residues. CDR3: CASSSPRRDYTDTQYF. The CDR3 coding sequence is TGTGCCAGCAGTTCACCCAGAAGGGACTACACAGATACGCAGTATTTT.

V is TRBV10-3 and J is TRBJ2-3; perhaps TRBD2 as D (5 bases). CDR1 ENHRY and CDR2 SYGVKD come from the germline V gene. The CDR3 covers 14 residues. Trimming took 6 bases from V and 4 from J, leaving 14 bases between them. In nucleotides, the CDR3 is TGTGCCATCAGAAGCGGAACGGCCGCAGATACGCAGTATTTT. This codes for CAIRSGTAADTQYF.

This clone was seen once. The V and J genes are TRBV6-2 or TRBV6-3 and TRBJ2-2, with 11 bases identical to TRBD2. Germline values: CDR1 MNHEY, CDR2 SVGEGT. The CDR3 covers 20 residues. V trimming: 3 bases; J trimming: 0 bases; junction bases outside the gene matches: 12. The CDR3 protein is CASSYILGGTSGTNTGELFF. CDR3 nucleotide sequence: TGTGCCAGCAGTTATATTCTTGGAGGGACTAGCGGAACGAACACCGGGGAGCTGTTTTTT.